One sample yielded the 20 T cell receptor beta chains listed below, sequenced in a study of regulatory T cells in long-lasting Graves disease. Time point defined: newly diagnosed GD, antithyroid drugs for less than 3 months. The TCR library was made from RNA that had been extracted from PBMCs in TRIzol. Building of the TCR beta libraries involved iRepertoire HTBI primers and Arm-PCR of CDR3 regions. TCRdb re-derived calls from the multiplex PCR reads in MiXCR, one entry per CDR3 protein. The sample gives hundreds of thousands of distinct CDR3 sequences, less than 20% of which show up once; about a fifth is in the top ten. The input for sequencing was peripheral blood mononuclear cells (PBMCs), taken at new diagnosis, from a patient treated with antithyroid drugs. These receptor sequences come from a female donor with Graves disease.

Concerning this clonotype itself: A read error likely explains this, since a far larger clone differs by one base. The chain links TRBV6-1 to TRBJ2-7, with 9 bases matching TRBD2. The J call could be wrong; TRBJ2-1 is a better fit for the DNA end. Germline lookup yields CDR1 MNHNS and CDR2 SASEGT. This CDR3 has 17 amino acids. The chain's CDR3 is CASSEGLAGEVFDGQFF. DNA of the CDR3: TGTGCCAGCAGTGAAGGGTTAGCGGGGGAGGTGTTCGATGGGCAGTTCTTC.

The table lists this clonotype with many counts. The chain has TRBV6-1 and TRBJ2-5; a weak D match, TRBD1 (5 bases). V was clipped by 0 bases and J by 0 bases, with 20 bases between them. In germline, CDR1 is MNHNS, CDR2 SASEGT. The CDR3 is made up of 19 amino acids. Written as DNA, the CDR3 is TGTGCCAGCAGTGAAGCTCGCTTCAAAGGAGACAGAGACCAAGAGACCCAGTACTTC. It is translated as CASSEARFKGDRDQETQYF.

Ten or more counts support this clonotype. The rearrangement uses TRBV18 and TRBJ2-7; D call uncertain. The V gene's germline CDR1 is KGHSH and CDR2 LQKENI. The V end was cut by 3 bases, the J end by 4 bases, with 13 bases between. This CDR3 comprises 14 residues. This CDR3 is CASSPPANRYEQYF. CDR3 DNA: TGTGCCAGCTCACCGCCAGCGAATCGTTACGAGCAGTACTTC.

The V and J genes are TRBV30 and TRBJ1-2; D call uncertain. The germline CDR1 and CDR2 sequences are GTSNPN and SVGIG (reference sequence). V was cut by 0 bases and J by 3 bases, with 8 bases left in between. This CDR3 has 13 residues. For the CDR3, the DNA is TGTGCCTGGAGTGTCGGCGGGGACTATGGCTACACCTTC. This gives the protein CAWSVGGDYGYTF.

This clonotype appeared many times. The chain carries TRBV20-1 and TRBJ2-7; D possibly matches TRBD1 or TRBD2 (7 bases each). The CDR3 has 15 residues. Trimming stripped 1 base from V and 3 bases from J, with 16 bases between. Germline values: CDR1 DFQATT, CDR2 SNEGSKA (reference sequence). CDR3 bases: TGCAGTGCTAGAGTCCTGGGAGGGGGCGGCTACGAGCAGTACTTC. Its protein product is CSARVLGGGGYEQYF.

In its sample, this clonotype was seen many times. The chain is built from TRBV27 and TRBJ1-1; 7 bases align to TRBD1. The CDR3 covers 14 residues. With V trimmed by 6 bases and J by 4 bases, 8 bases remained unmatched. From germline, CDR1 is MNHEY and CDR2 SMNVEV (reference sequence). The chain's CDR3 is CASRDHRGITEAFF. The CDR3 DNA sequence: TGTGCCAGCAGAGACCACAGGGGTATCACTGAAGCTTTCTTT.

This clonotype appeared many times. The chain is built from TRBV7-2 and TRBJ2-7, with TRBD1 matching over 8 bases. The germline CDR1 and CDR2 sequences are SGHTA and FQGNSA. V lost 0 bases and J lost 3; bases outside the gene matches: 7. The length of the CDR3 is 16 residues. The CDR3 sequence is CASSLAPTGAGYEQYF. The CDR3 coding sequence is TGTGCCAGCAGCTTAGCCCCGACAGGGGCAGGCTACGAGCAGTACTTC.

This clonotype was counted ten times or more. V is TRBV6-1 and J is TRBJ2-1, with D maybe TRBD1 (6 bases). This CDR3 has 14 amino acids. Deletions cut 3 bases from V and 0 bases from J, with 6 bases between. Germline assignment: CDR1 MNHNS and CDR2 SASEGT. The CDR3 coding sequence is TGTGCCAGCAGTGAGGACAGCTCCTACAATGAGCAGTTCTTC. It encodes CASSEDSSYNEQFF.

This clonotype was picked up a small number of times. V is TRBV11-3 and J is TRBJ2-3, with D perhaps TRBD1 (5 bases). V was pared by 2 bases and J by 2 bases, with 11 bases between. Germline CDR1 reads SGHNT; CDR2 reads YENEEA. The length of the CDR3 is 15 residues. Here the CDR3 DNA reads TGTGCCAGCAGCTTATGGGGCAGGGACACAGATACGCAGTATTTT. The encoded protein is CASSLWGRDTDTQYF.

The sample holds many counts of this clonotype. This chain joins TRBV3-1 and TRBJ2-3; the match to TRBD2 covers 9 bases. Germline values: CDR1 LGHDT, CDR2 YNNKEL (reference sequence). V lost 3 bases to trimming and J lost 6 bases; unmatched junction nucleotides: 10. This CDR3 is built from 16 residues. CDR3 in DNA: TGTGCCAGCAGCCATCTAGCGGGGCCTGTTCCGGATACGCAGTATTTT. Translated, it gives CASSHLAGPVPDTQYF.

Many counts were recorded for this clonotype. One end of the junction varies from germline; a read error may be responsible. The V call is TRBV5-1, the J call TRBJ1-6; no definite D call. Germline V gene data show CDR1 as SGHRS and CDR2 as YFSETQ. The CDR3 consists of 15 residues. The CDR3 coding sequence is TGTGCCAGCAGCTTCGGTCTTGACCCCAATAGAGCCCTCCACTTT. Protein product: CASSFGLDPNRALHF. The complete variable domain, with remaining parts taken from reference TRBV5-1 and TRBJ1-6, reads KAGVTQTPRYLIKTRGQQVTLSCSPISGHRSVSWYQQTPGQGLQFLFEYFSETQRNKGNFPGRFSGRQFSNSRSEMNVSTLELGDSALYLCASSFGLDPNRALHFGNGTRLTVT.

This clonotype was seen many times. This chain joins TRBV24-1 and TRBJ2-5; the D gene is possibly TRBD2 (6 bases). Germline V gene lookup returns CDR1 KGHDR and CDR2 SFDVKD. The V end lost 4 bases, the J end lost 7 bases, and 12 bases lay between the germline ends. This CDR3 is 13 amino acids long. CDR3: CATSDGTGRTQYF. Written as DNA, the CDR3 is TGTGCCACCAGTGACGGGACCGGGAGGACCCAGTACTTC.

This chain uses TRBV10-3 with TRBJ2-7; perhaps TRBD1 as D (6 bases). CDR1 and CDR2 from the germline V gene are ENHRY and SYGVKD. V was trimmed by 3 bases and J by 1 base, leaving 7 bases between them. This CDR3 is 13 amino acids long. DNA for the CDR3: TGTGCCATCAGTGACCAGGGGTCCTACGAGCAGTACTTC. Its protein is CAISDQGSYEQYF.

The J gene is TRBJ2-2, the V gene TRBV27; D not resolved. V lost 5 bases, J lost 3 bases, and 10 bases lay in between. The germline V gene encodes CDR1 MNHEY and CDR2 SMNVEV (reference sequence). There are 14 residues in the CDR3. The CDR3 reads CASSPYRDTGELFF. CDR3 DNA: TGTGCCAGCAGTCCATACAGAGACACCGGGGAGCTGTTTTTT.

This clonotype turned up a few times. This rearrangement joins TRBV30 to TRBJ2-7; TRBD1 agrees at 7 bases. J was trimmed by 0 bases and V by 5 bases; bases with no gene match: 4. Germline CDR1 reads GTSNPN; CDR2 reads SVGIG (reference sequence). This CDR3 has 13 residues. The CDR3 loop is CAWGTVNSYEQYF. The DNA of the CDR3 is TGTGCCTGGGGGACAGTTAACTCCTACGAGCAGTACTTC. The full variable domain, rest sourced from reference TRBV30 and TRBJ2-7, is SQTIHQWPATLVQPVGSPLSLECTVEGTSNPNLYWYRQAAGRGLQLLFYSVGIGQISSEVPQNLSASRPQDRQFILSSKKLLLSDSGFYLCAWGTVNSYEQYFGPGTRLTVT.

This clonotype was recorded at least ten times. V usage is TRBV11-2 and J usage is TRBJ2-3; 13 positions match TRBD2. V trimming: 1 base; J trimming: 6 bases; junction bases outside the gene matches: 4. The germline V gene encodes CDR1 SGHAT and CDR2 FQNNGV. This CDR3 has 16 residues. CDR3 sequence reads: CASSLGTSGRLDTQYF. CDR3 sequence (DNA): TGTGCCAGCAGCTTAGGGACTAGCGGGAGACTGGATACGCAGTATTTT.

The V gene is TRBV5-1, the J gene TRBJ2-5; TRBD1 might be the D (6 bases). This CDR3 has 14 residues. From germline, CDR1 is SGHRS and CDR2 YFSETQ. V was trimmed by 4 bases and J by 3 bases, leaving 13 bases between them. The CDR3 is CASSGRDTKETQYF. The DNA for the CDR3 is TGCGCCAGCAGCGGCCGGGACACAAAAGAGACCCAGTACTTC.

This clonotype appeared many times. The chain links TRBV2 to TRBJ2-5; possibly TRBD1 for D (6 bases). V lost 4 bases to trimming and J lost 5 bases, with 14 bases between them. CDR1 SNHLY and CDR2 FYNNEI come from the germline V gene. The CDR3 runs 14 residues. Written as DNA, the CDR3 is TGTGCCAGCAGTGGTTCAGGGGCCGTGGAGACCCAGTACTTC. Its translation: CASSGSGAVETQYF.

The V and J genes are TRBV3-1 and TRBJ1-4, with D unresolved. This CDR3 has 15 amino acids. Per germline, CDR1 LGHDT and CDR2 YNNKEL (reference sequence). The V end was cut by 1 base, the J end by 5 bases, with 11 bases between. CDR3 sequence reads: CASSQVPTKNEKLFF. CDR3 DNA sequence: TGTGCCAGCAGCCAAGTCCCCACTAAAAATGAAAAACTGTTTTTT.

There are many counts of this clonotype. The chain links TRBV28 to TRBJ2-7; D may be TRBD1 or TRBD2 (5 bases each). Germline lookup yields CDR1 MDHEN and CDR2 SYDVKM. Trimming took off 5 bases at V and 0 bases at J, with 17 bases between the two ends. The CDR3 covers 16 residues. CDR3 sequence (DNA): TGTGCCAGCAGTCCAGCGTGGGACCGGAGCTCCTACGAGCAGTACTTC. It yields the protein CASSPAWDRSSYEQYF.